Following are 22 T cell receptor beta chains from one sample sequenced in a study of PD-1 blockade in mismatch repair-deficient tumors. Some clones are missing from TCRdb's copy, which holds only in-frame ones; the method was immunoSEQ multiplex PCR. The repertoire holds approximately 40,000 clones, with about 76% as singletons. This specimen consisted of peripheral blood, obtained 4 weeks after starting pembrolizumab. These receptors all come from an adult with mismatch repair-deficient cancer.

The J gene is TRBJ2-7, the V gene TRBV6-5; possibly TRBD2 for D (6 bases). In germline, CDR1 is MNHEY, CDR2 SVGAGI. Between the trimmed V and J ends, which lost 2 bases and 0 bases, there was a span of 11 bases. The CDR3 extends over 15 amino acids. The CDR3 DNA reads TGTGCCAGCAGTTACAGTTGGGGGGTCTCCTACGAGCAGTACTTC. Its translation: CASSYSWGVSYEQYF.

The V gene is TRBV30, the J gene TRBJ2-7; tentative D call: TRBD1 (5 bases). This CDR3 comprises 13 residues. V was clipped by 2 bases and J by 2 bases, with 10 bases between them. The germline V gene has CDR1 GTSNPN and CDR2 SVGIG (reference sequence). CDR3 sequence reads: CAWSQTEPYEQYF. CDR3 sequence (DNA): TGTGCCTGGAGTCAGACAGAACCCTACGAGCAGTACTTC.

The chain employs TRBV9 and TRBJ2-1, with TRBD1 as a possible D gene (6 bases). The germline gives CDR1 SGDLS, CDR2 YYNGEE. V lost 4 bases to trimming and J lost 2 bases, with 13 bases between them. The CDR3 extends over 15 amino acids. The CDR3 loop is CASSLVRGPYNEQFF. The CDR3 nucleotides read TGTGCCAGCAGCCTAGTCAGGGGCCCCTACAATGAGCAGTTCTTC.

The rearrangement joins TRBV5-4 to TRBJ2-7, with 10 nucleotides matching TRBD2. Losses at the gene ends were 1 base for V and 7 bases for J; bases not matched to a gene: 5. Germline CDR1 is SGHNT and CDR2 is YYREEE (reference sequence). The CDR3 is made up of 14 amino acids. The CDR3 loop reads CASSLRPSGSEQYF. The CDR3 nucleotides read TGTGCCAGCAGCTTGAGGCCTAGCGGGAGTGAGCAGTACTTC. The entire variable domain, with the rest obtained from reference TRBV5-4 and TRBJ2-7, is as follows: ETGVTQSPTHLIKTRGQQVTLRCSSQSGHNTVSWYQQALGQGPQFIFQYYREEENGRGNFPPRFSGLQFPNYSSELNVNALELDDSALYLCASSLRPSGSEQYFGPGTRLTVT.

Only a few counts were recorded for this clone. The chain uses TRBV19 and TRBJ2-3; 12 positions match TRBD1. Germline assignment: CDR1 LNHDA and CDR2 SQIVND (reference sequence). The junction had 7 bases not matched to a gene; V was cut back by 6 bases and J by 6 bases. This CDR3 has 15 amino acids. Here the CDR3 DNA reads TGTGCCAGTAGATCGGGACAGGGGGCCGGGGATACGCAGTATTTT. The encoded protein is CASRSGQGAGDTQYF.

Concerning this clone: This could be a read error, since a much larger clone is one nucleotide away. In the same sample, other DNA sequences code for this CDR3. The chain is built from TRBV18 and TRBJ2-1; 9 nucleotides align to TRBD2. Germline-derived CDR1 and CDR2 are KGHSH and LQKENI. Trimming took 0 bases from V and 3 from J; bases not matched to a gene: 3. The CDR3 spans 16 residues. The CDR3 protein is CASSPPTSGLYNEQFF. CDR3 coding DNA: TGTGCCAGCTCACCACCGACTAGCGGACTCTACAATGAGCAGTTCTTC. Combining the CDR3 with reference TRBV18 and TRBJ2-1 gives the whole variable domain NAGVMQNPRHLVRRRGQEARLRCSPMKGHSHVYWYRQLPEEGLKFMVYLQKENIIDESGMPKERFSAEFPKEGPSILRIQQVVRGDSAAYFCASSPPTSGLYNEQFFGPGTRLTVL.

By share, this clone counts as medium-sized. The V gene is TRBV9, the J gene TRBJ2-1; no firm D call. Trimming took 0 bases from V and 8 from J, leaving 15 bases between them. This CDR3 has 15 amino acids. CDR1 is SGDLS and CDR2 is YYNGEE in the germline V gene. The CDR3 DNA is TGTGCCAGCAGCGTAGTTCCTCACCATCGGGATGAGCAGTTCTTC. This codes for CASSVVPHHRDEQFF.

The chain carries TRBV6-1 and TRBJ1-4, with D unclear. The CDR3 length is 14 residues. From germline, CDR1 is MNHNS and CDR2 SASEGT. Trimming took off 6 bases at V and 1 base at J, with 9 bases between the two ends. The CDR3 loop reads CASRGKGTNEKLFF. CDR3 DNA sequence: TGTGCCAGCAGGGGAAAAGGAACTAATGAAAAACTGTTTTTT.

V and J are TRBV6-1 and TRBJ2-7, with 14 positions matching TRBD2. This CDR3 is built from 15 residues. After removal of 5 bases from V and 4 bases from J, the junction contained 4 bases not matched to a gene. Germline lookup yields CDR1 MNHNS and CDR2 SASEGT. This CDR3 reads CASSPWTSGRYEQYF. CDR3 in DNA: TGTGCCAGCAGTCCCTGGACTAGCGGGAGGTACGAGCAGTACTTC.

The rearrangement links TRBV6-6 to TRBJ2-7; 7 nucleotides align to TRBD2. J gave up 0 bases and V 0 bases, and 2 bases lay outside the gene matches. This CDR3 has 15 residues. The germline gives CDR1 MNHNY, CDR2 SVGAGI (reference sequence). The CDR3 sequence: CASSYSGGSSYEQYF. CDR3 coding DNA: TGTGCCAGCAGTTACTCTGGCGGGAGCTCCTACGAGCAGTACTTC.

The chain couples TRBV28 to TRBJ2-3; tentatively, D is TRBD1 or TRBD2 (5 bases each). V was clipped by 1 base and J by 2 bases, with 10 bases between them. Germline V gene sequence: CDR1 MDHEN, CDR2 SYDVKM. There are 15 residues in the CDR3. CDR3 bases: TGTGCCAGCAGTTTATTAGTCGGGACCACAGATACGCAGTATTTT. As protein: CASSLLVGTTDTQYF. Complete variable domain (other parts from reference TRBV28 and TRBJ2-3): DVKVTQSSRYLVKRTGEKVFLECVQDMDHENMFWYRQDPGLGLRLIYFSYDVKMKEKGDIPEGYSVSREKKERFSLILESASTNQTSMYLCASSLLVGTTDTQYFGPGTRLTVL.

This chain connects TRBV27 to TRBJ2-7, with D maybe TRBD2 (6 bases). The V end was cut by 5 bases, the J end by 0 bases, with 17 bases between. The V gene's germline CDR1 is MNHEY and CDR2 SMNVEV (reference sequence). This CDR3 has 16 amino acids. The CDR3 nucleotides are TGTGCCAGCAGTCCTGTCTTGGGAGGTCCCTCCTACGAGCAGTACTTC. Protein sequence: CASSPVLGGPSYEQYF.

The chain joins TRBV5-1 to TRBJ2-2, with D unclear. Germline assignment: CDR1 SGHRS and CDR2 YFSETQ. The V and J ends lost 0 bases and 2 bases respectively, with 8 bases between them. This CDR3 region has 15 residues. CDR3 nucleotide sequence: TGCGCCAGCAGCTTGGGCCAGGTTAACACCGGGGAGCTGTTTTTT. Its translation: CASSLGQVNTGELFF.

The chain joins TRBV6-1 to TRBJ1-5, with TRBD1 matching 9 bases. This CDR3 comprises 14 residues. The V gene's germline CDR1 is MNHNS and CDR2 SASEGT. After removal of 10 bases from V and 1 base from J, the junction contained 5 bases not matched to a gene. The CDR3 DNA reads as TGTGCCACCGAGACAGGGGGAAGCAATCAGCCCCAGCATTTT. Translated, it gives CATETGGSNQPQHF.

The chain carries TRBV5-6 and TRBJ2-1; TRBD2 is a possible D gene (5 bases). V lost 6 bases, J lost 5 bases, and 15 bases lay in between. There are 14 residues in the CDR3. CDR1 is SGHDT and CDR2 is YYEEEE in the germline V gene. The CDR3 DNA reads as TGTGCCAGCATGAGGGCAGGTCGCCACAATGAGCAGTTCTTC. It is translated as CASMRAGRHNEQFF.

This chain connects TRBV7-9 to TRBJ2-1; 7 bases line up with TRBD2. The CDR3 runs to 17 residues. V dropped 1 base and J dropped 7; count of bases not matched to a gene: 13. CDR1 and CDR2 from the germline V gene are SEHNR and FQNEAQ (reference sequence). In DNA form, the CDR3 reads TGTGCCAGCAGCTTAGTGGTCTGGGGCGGGAGAGGTAATGAGCAGTTCTTC. Its translation: CASSLVVWGGRGNEQFF.

This clone was counted once. The chain carries TRBV5-6 and TRBJ2-1, with D possibly TRBD2 on 6 matching bases. Germline V gene sequence: CDR1 SGHDT, CDR2 YYEEEE. With 0 bases removed from V and 8 bases from J, the gap between germline ends came to 21 bases. This CDR3 comprises 17 residues. The CDR3 is CASSLGVMEGFIDEQFF. The CDR3 region has the DNA TGTGCCAGCAGCTTGGGAGTTATGGAGGGATTTATCGATGAGCAGTTCTTC.

The rearrangement links TRBV5-1 to TRBJ2-5; D is uncertain. Trimming removed 0 bases at V and 2 bases at J, with 8 bases between. Germline CDR1 reads SGHRS; CDR2 reads YFSETQ. The CDR3 contains 14 residues. The CDR3, as DNA: TGCGCCAGCAGCTTGGCCGGCGTACAAGAGACCCAGTACTTC. Translation gives CASSLAGVQETQYF.

The rearrangement uses TRBV15 and TRBJ2-2; 11 nucleotides match TRBD2. Trimming cost V 6 bases and J 8 bases; bases outside gene matches: 8. The CDR3 covers 15 residues. CDR1 is LNHNV and CDR2 is YYDKDF in the germline V gene (reference sequence). CDR3 sequence reads: CATRIAGGLMGELFF. In nucleotides, the CDR3 is TGTGCCACCAGGATAGCGGGAGGGCTTATGGGGGAGCTGTTTTTT.

The chain uses TRBV20-1 and TRBJ2-7; TRBD1 might be the D (5 bases). CDR1 and CDR2 from the germline V gene are DFQATT and SNEGSKA (reference sequence). Deletions cut 2 bases from V and 4 bases from J, with 6 bases between. This CDR3 has 11 residues. The CDR3: CSARRGYEQYF. The CDR3 region has the DNA TGCAGTGCTAGAAGGGGTTACGAGCAGTACTTC.

By sample share, this clone is medium-sized. V and J are TRBV30 and TRBJ2-2, with 8 positions matching TRBD1. Trimming at V came to 2 bases and at J to 3 bases, leaving 5 bases not matched to a gene. The CDR3 length is 15 residues. From germline, CDR1 is GTSNPN and CDR2 SVGIG (reference sequence). The CDR3 DNA reads TGTGCCTGGAGTCCGCCGGGACAGGACACCGGGGAGCTGTTTTTT. Encoded protein: CAWSPPGQDTGELFF.

This rearrangement joins TRBV9 to TRBJ1-1; D remains ambiguous. There are 15 residues in the CDR3. Germline CDR1 SGDLS, CDR2 YYNGEE. Between the trimmed V and J ends, which lost 0 bases and 1 base, there was a span of 10 bases. The CDR3 coding sequence is TGTGCCAGCAGCGTAGGTATAAAAGCGAACACTGAAGCTTTCTTT. This translates into CASSVGIKANTEAFF.